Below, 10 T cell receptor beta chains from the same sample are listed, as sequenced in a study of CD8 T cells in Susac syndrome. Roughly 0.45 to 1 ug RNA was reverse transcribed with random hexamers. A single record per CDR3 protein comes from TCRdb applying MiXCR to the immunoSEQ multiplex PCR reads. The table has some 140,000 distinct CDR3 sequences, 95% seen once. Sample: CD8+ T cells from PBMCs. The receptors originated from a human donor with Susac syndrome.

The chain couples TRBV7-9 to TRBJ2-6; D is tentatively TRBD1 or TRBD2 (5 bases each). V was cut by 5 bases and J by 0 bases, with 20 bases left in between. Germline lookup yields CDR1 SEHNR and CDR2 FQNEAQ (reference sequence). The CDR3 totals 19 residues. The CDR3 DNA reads TGTGCCAGCAGCCTGTCCGGGGACCCGAATTTCTCTGGGGCCAACGTCCTGACTTTC. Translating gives CASSLSGDPNFSGANVLTF.

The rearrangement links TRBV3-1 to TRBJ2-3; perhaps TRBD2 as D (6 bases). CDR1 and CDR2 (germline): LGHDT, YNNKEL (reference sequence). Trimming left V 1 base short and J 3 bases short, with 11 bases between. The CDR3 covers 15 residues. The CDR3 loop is CASSQGSRETDTQYF. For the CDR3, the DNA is TGTGCCAGCAGCCAAGGGTCACGGGAGACAGATACGCAGTATTTT.

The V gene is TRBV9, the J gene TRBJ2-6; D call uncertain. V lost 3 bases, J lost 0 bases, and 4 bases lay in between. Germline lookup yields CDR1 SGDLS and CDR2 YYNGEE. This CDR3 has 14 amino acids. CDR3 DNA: TGTGCCAGCAGCGCCTCCTCTGGGGCCAACGTCCTGACTTTC. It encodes CASSASSGANVLTF. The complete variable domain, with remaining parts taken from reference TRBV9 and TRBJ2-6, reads DSGVTQTPKHLITATGQRVTLRCSPRSGDLSVYWYQQSLDQGLQFLIQYYNGEERAKGNILERFSAQQFPDLHSELNLSSLELGDSALYFCASSASSGANVLTFGAGSRLTVL.

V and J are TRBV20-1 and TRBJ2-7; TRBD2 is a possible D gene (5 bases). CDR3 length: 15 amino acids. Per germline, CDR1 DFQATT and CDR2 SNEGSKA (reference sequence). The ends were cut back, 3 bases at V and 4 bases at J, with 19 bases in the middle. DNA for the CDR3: TGCAGTGCTAGCCCTATCGGGATCGAGGCATACGAGCAGTACTTC. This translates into CSASPIGIEAYEQYF.

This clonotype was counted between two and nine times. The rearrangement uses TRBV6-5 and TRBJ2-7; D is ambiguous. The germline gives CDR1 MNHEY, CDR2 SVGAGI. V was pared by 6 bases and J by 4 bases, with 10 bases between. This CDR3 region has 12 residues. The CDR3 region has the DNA TGTGCCAGCAGCCCGAACGGGTACGAGCAGTACTTC. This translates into CASSPNGYEQYF.

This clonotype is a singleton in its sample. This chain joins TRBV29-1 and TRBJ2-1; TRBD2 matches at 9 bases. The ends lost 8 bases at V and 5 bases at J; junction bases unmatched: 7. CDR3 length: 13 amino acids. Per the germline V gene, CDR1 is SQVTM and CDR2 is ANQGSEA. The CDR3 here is CSPGLATDNEQFF. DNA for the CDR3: TGCAGCCCGGGACTAGCCACTGACAATGAGCAGTTCTTC.

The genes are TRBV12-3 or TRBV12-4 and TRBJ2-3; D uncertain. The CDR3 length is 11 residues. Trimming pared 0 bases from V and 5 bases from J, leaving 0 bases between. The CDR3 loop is CASSLADTQYF. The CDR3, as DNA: TGTGCCAGCAGTTTAGCAGATACGCAGTATTTT.

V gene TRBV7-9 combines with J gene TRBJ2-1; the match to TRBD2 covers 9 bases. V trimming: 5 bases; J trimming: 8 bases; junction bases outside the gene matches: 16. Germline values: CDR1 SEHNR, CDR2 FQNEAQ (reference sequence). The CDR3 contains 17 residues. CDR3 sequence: CASSPLLGTSLVDEQFF. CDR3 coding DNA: TGTGCCAGCAGCCCCTTGTTAGGGACTAGCCTTGTCGATGAGCAGTTCTTC.

The CDR3, as DNA: TGTGCCAGCAGCTTGGACGACGTCCAATATCCGTTCTTC. Translating it yields CASSLDDVQYPFF. The V and J genes are TRBV7-9 and TRBJ2-1; D not resolved. V lost 3 bases and J 15 bases, leaving 18 bases between the germline ends. This CDR3 region has 13 residues. Germline values: CDR1 SEHNR, CDR2 FQNEAQ (reference sequence).

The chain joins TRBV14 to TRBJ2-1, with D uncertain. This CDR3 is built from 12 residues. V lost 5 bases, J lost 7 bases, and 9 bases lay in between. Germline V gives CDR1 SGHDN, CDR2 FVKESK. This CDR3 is CASSLAFNEQFF. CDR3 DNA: TGTGCCAGCAGCTTAGCATTTAATGAGCAGTTCTTC.